This T cell receptor beta chain was sequenced for a study of human T cells and chemical hapten exposure. This clonotype was seen repeatedly, ten times or more. Time point described: patch test 3, about 24 weeks after DPC sensitization. The treatment was: therapeutic diphenylcyclopropenone sensitization with weekly scalp DPC. Extraction yielded total RNA from whole blood (unfractionated). TCRdb ran MiXCR on the RACE reads and lists one entry per CDR3 protein. In the table there are fewer than 50,000 distinct CDR3 sequences, approximately 9.5% of which are singletons. The CDR3 length is 18 residues. The V gene end was trimmed by 3 bases and the J gene end by 9 bases; junction bases not matched to a gene: 15. CDR1 and CDR2 (germline): MGHRA, YSYEKL.

The chain links TRBV4-1 to TRBJ2-1; 12 positions match TRBD2. The starting material was whole blood, obtained in connection with sensitization to the hapten diphenylcyclopropenone (DPC). The receptor was isolated from a man aged 50 to 59 with alopecia areata. Some clones in this sample may be carry-over from other donors' samples. In DNA, the CDR3 is TGCGCCAGCAGCCATGGACTAGCGGGATGGTCCGTTGTGGGTGAGCAGTTCTTC. It is translated as CASSHGLAGWSVVGEQFF.